The present T cell receptor (beta chain) was sequenced within a study of OX40 agonist ivuxolimab in advanced cancers. Across the whole study: Those enrolled were 82.7% male, with a mean age of approximately 60 years and ages from roughly 20 to 90.

Blood specimens came from baseline, cycle 4 day 1, and cycle 7 day 1. Note on this clone: What it binds is not known.

Assay used: immunoSEQ multiplex PCR; TCRdb lists only in-frame clones, some missing. The sample records around 100,000 clones, 75% to 90% being singletons. General study results and limits: Among the lowest levels of clonal expansion were found in partial responders at 0.1-3.0 mg/kg.

CDR3 length: 17 amino acids. With 0 bases removed from V and 6 bases from J, the gap between germline ends came to 19 bases. Germline CDR1 is LGHNA and CDR2 is YSLEER. The sequenced sample was CD4+ or CD8+ T cells sorted from blood, obtained in a trial of the OX40 agonist ivuxolimab. The clonotype was recovered from an adult with an advanced solid tumor such as melanoma, head and neck, liver or kidney cancer. The gene calls are TRBV4-3 and TRBJ2-3; D is perhaps TRBD1 or TRBD2 (5 bases each). The CDR3 loop is CASSQDPGLSGQDTQYF. As DNA, the CDR3 is TGCGCCAGCAGCCAAGATCCGGGCCTATCGGGGCAGGATACGCAGTATTTT.